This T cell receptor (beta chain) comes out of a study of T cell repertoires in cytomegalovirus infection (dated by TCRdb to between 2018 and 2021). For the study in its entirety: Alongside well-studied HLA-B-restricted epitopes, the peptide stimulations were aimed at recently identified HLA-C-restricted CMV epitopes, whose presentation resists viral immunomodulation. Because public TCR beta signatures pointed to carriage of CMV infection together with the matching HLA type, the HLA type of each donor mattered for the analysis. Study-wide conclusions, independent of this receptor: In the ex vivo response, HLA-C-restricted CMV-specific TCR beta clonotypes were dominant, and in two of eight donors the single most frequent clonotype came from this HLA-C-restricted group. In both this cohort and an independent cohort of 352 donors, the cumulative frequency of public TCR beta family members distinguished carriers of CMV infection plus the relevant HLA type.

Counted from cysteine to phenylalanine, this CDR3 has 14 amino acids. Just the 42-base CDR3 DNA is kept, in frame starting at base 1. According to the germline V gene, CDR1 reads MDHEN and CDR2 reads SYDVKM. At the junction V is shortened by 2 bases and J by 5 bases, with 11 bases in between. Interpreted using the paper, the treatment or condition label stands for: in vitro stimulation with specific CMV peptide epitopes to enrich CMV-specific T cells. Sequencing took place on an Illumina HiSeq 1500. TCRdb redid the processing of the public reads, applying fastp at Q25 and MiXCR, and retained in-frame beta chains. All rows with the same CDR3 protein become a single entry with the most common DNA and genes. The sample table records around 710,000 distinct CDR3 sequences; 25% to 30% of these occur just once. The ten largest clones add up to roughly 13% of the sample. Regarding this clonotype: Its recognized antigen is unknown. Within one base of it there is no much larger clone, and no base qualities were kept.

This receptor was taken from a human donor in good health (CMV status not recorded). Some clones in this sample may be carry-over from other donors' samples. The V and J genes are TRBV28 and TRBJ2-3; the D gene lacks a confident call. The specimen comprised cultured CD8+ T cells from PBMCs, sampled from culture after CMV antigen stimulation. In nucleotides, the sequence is TGTGCCAGCAGTTTAGTCCAGCCAGGAGATACGCAGTATTTT. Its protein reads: CASSLVQPGDTQYF.